This TCR beta chain is from a study of PD-1 blockade in classical Hodgkin lymphoma. This CDR3 is 13 amino acids long. Germline V gene lookup returns CDR1 MNHEY and CDR2 SVGAGI. Profiled with immunoSEQ multiplex PCR; TCRdb holds only in-frame clones, not every one. The data hold fewer than 110,000 clones, with approximately 90% observed a single time. Relapse after autologous stem cell transplantation occurred in every patient, and brentuximab vedotin exposure varied. As to this clone: The junction differs from germline at one of its ends, possibly a read error.

Specimen: peripheral blood mononuclear cells (PBMCs), collected before the second cycle of nivolumab. This clonotype was sampled from a human donor with classical Hodgkin lymphoma. This sequence joins TRBV6-5 and TRBJ2-7, with D uncertain. CDR3 coding DNA: TGTGCCATCAGTGTAAGGGTCTCCTACGAGCAGTACTTC. The encoded protein is CAISVRVSYEQYF.